One sample yielded the 2 T cell receptor beta chains listed below, sequenced in a study of T cells in Graves' hyperthyroidism and ophthalmopathy. The TCR beta CDR3 regions underwent amplification using RNA transcripts as the source. The HTBI primer set was used in a first-round RT-PCR of the TCR CDR3. TCRdb used MiXCR to reprocess the multiplex PCR reads, holding one entry per CDR3 protein. The table includes more than 300,000 distinct CDR3 sequences, approximately 18% detected once. The sample taken for sequencing was blood. These receptors were collected from a woman under 40 with Graves' hyperthyroidism that later progressed to Graves' ophthalmopathy.

This clonotype was detected many times. The gene calls are TRBV15 and TRBJ1-1; D remains ambiguous. The germline V gene has CDR1 LNHNV and CDR2 YYDKDF (reference sequence). The CDR3 is 13 amino acids. Between the trimmed V and J ends, which lost 8 bases and 2 bases, there was a span of 12 bases. As DNA, the CDR3 is TGTGCCACCTTGTCTGTCCCCAACACTGAAGCTTTCTTT. This codes for CATLSVPNTEAFF.

This clonotype was seen many times. V gene TRBV20-1 combines with J gene TRBJ2-3, with D possibly being TRBD1 (5 bases). V was pared by 3 bases and J by 3 bases, with 10 bases between. The germline gives CDR1 DFQATT, CDR2 SNEGSKA (reference sequence). This CDR3 contains 13 residues. The DNA for the CDR3 is TGCAGTGCTAGTCATCAGGGAACAGATACGCAGTATTTT. Residues: CSASHQGTDTQYF.